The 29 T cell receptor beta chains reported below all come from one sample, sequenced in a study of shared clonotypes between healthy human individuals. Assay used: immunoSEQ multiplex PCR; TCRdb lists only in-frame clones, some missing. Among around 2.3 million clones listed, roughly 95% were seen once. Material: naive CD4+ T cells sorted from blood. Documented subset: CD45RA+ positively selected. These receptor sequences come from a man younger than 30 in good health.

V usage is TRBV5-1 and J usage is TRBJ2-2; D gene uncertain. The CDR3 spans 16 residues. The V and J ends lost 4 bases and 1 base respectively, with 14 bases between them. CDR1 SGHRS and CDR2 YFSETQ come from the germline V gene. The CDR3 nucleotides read TGCGCCAGCAGCGACCGGGCCCACAAGAACACCGGGGAGCTGTTTTTT. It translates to CASSDRAHKNTGELFF.

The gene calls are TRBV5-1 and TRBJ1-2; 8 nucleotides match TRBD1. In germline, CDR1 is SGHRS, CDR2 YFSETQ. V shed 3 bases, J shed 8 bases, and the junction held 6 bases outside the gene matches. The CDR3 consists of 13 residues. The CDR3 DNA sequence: TGCGCCAGCAGCTGGACAGGGATTGGGGGCTACACCTTC. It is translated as CASSWTGIGGYTF. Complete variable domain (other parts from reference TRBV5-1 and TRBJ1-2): KAGVTQTPRYLIKTRGQQVTLSCSPISGHRSVSWYQQTPGQGLQFLFEYFSETQRNKGNFPGRFSGRQFSNSRSEMNVSTLELGDSALYLCASSWTGIGGYTFGSGTRLTVV.

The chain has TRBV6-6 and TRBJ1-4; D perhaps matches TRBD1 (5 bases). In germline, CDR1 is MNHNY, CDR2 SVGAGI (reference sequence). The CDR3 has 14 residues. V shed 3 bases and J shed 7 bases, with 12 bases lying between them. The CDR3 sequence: CASSYGTISEKLFF. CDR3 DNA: TGTGCCAGCAGTTATGGGACGATTAGTGAAAAACTGTTTTTT.

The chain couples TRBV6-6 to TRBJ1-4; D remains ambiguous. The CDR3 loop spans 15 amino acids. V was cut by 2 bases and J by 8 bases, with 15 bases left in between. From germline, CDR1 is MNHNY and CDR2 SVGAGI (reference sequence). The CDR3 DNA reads TGTGCCAGCAGTTACGGTAGTAGGCAGTCGGAAAAACTGTTTTTT. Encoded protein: CASSYGSRQSEKLFF.

Written as DNA, the CDR3 is TGTGCCAGCAGCTTCTCTTCCTCGAACACTGAAGCTTTCTTT. Translated: CASSFSSSNTEAFF. The V and J genes are TRBV11-3 and TRBJ1-1; D remains ambiguous. This CDR3 is 14 amino acids long. Trimming removed 3 bases at V and 1 base at J, with 9 bases between. The germline gives CDR1 SGHNT, CDR2 YENEEA. Variable domain in full (rest from reference TRBV11-3 and TRBJ1-1): EAGVVQSPRYKIIEKKQPVAFWCNPISGHNTLYWYLQNLGQGPELLIRYENEEAVDDSQLPKDRFSAERLKGVDSTLKIQPAELGDSAVYLCASSFSSSNTEAFFGQGTRLTVV.

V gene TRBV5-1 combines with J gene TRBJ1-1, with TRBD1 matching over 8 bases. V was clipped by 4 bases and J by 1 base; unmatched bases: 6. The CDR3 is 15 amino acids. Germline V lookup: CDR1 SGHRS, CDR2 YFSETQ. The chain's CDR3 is CASSMTGTGNTEAFF. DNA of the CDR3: TGCGCCAGCAGCATGACCGGGACAGGGAACACTGAAGCTTTCTTT.

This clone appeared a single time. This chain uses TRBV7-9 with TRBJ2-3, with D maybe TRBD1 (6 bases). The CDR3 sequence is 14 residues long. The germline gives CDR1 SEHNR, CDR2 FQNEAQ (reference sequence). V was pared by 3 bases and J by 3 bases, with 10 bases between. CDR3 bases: TGTGCCAGCAGCTTGACAGGCAGGACAGATACGCAGTATTTT. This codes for CASSLTGRTDTQYF. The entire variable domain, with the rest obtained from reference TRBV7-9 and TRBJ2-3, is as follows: DTGVSQNPRHKITKRGQNVTFRCDPISEHNRLYWYRQTLGQGPEFLTYFQNEAQLEKSRLLSDRFSAERPKGSFSTLEIQRTEQGDSAMYLCASSLTGRTDTQYFGPGTRLTVL.

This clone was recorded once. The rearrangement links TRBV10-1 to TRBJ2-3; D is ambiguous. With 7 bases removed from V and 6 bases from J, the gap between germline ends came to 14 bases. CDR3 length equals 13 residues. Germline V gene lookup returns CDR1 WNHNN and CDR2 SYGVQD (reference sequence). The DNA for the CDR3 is TGCGCCAGCAAAAGTAGCCTAGGGGATACGCAGTATTTT. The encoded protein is CASKSSLGDTQYF.

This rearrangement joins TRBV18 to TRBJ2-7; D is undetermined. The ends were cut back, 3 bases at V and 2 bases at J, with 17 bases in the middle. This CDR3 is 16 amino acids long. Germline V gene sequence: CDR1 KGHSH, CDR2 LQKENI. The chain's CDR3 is CASSPRWLTATYEQYF. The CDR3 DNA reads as TGTGCCAGCTCACCCCGGTGGCTTACAGCTACCTACGAGCAGTACTTC.

The CDR3 reads CASSPGARSTDTQYF. The CDR3 nucleotides read TGTGCCAGCAGCCCCGGGGCCCGAAGCACAGATACGCAGTATTTT. V gene TRBV5-4 combines with J gene TRBJ2-3; the D gene could be TRBD1 or TRBD2 (5 bases each). Trimming removed 4 bases at V and 0 bases at J, with 12 bases between. This CDR3 spans 15 amino acids. CDR1 and CDR2 from the germline V gene are SGHNT and YYREEE (reference sequence).

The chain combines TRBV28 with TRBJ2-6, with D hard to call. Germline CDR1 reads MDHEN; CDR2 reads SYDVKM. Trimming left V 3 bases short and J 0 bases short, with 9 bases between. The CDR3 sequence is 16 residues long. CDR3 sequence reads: CASSFPEFSGANVLTF. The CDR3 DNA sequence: TGTGCCAGCAGTTTCCCCGAGTTCTCTGGGGCCAACGTCCTGACTTTC.

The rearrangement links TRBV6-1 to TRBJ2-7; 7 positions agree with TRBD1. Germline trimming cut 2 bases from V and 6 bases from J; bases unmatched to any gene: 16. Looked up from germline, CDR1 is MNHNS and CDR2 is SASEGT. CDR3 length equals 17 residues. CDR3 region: CASSESQQGLKRFEQYF. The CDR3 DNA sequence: TGTGCCAGCAGTGAATCCCAACAGGGGCTAAAAAGGTTCGAGCAGTACTTC.

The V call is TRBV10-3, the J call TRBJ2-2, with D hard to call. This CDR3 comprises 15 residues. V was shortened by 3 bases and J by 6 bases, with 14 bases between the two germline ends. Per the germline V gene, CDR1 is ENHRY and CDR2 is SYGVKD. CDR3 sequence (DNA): TGTGCCATCAGTGAACTGGGTAGAGGATCCGGGGAGCTGTTTTTT. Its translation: CAISELGRGSGELFF.

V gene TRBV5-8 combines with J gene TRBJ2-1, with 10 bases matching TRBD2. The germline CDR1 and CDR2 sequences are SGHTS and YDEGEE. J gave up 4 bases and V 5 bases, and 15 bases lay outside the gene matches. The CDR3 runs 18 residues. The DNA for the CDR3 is TGTGCCAGCAGTTCTTCCGGTAGCGGGGGGCGCGGTTACAATGAGCAGTTCTTC. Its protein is CASSSSGSGGRGYNEQFF.

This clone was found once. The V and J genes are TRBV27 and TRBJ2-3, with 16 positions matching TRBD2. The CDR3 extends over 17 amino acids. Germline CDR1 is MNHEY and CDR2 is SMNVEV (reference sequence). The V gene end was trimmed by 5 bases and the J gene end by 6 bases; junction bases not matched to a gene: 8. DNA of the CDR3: TGTGCCAGCAGTCCGCCGGGACTAGCGGGGGGGCGGGATACGCAGTATTTT. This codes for CASSPPGLAGGRDTQYF.

The CDR3 DNA follows: TGCGCCAGCAGCTTGACAGGGGTGGTGGAGACCCAGTACTTC. It translates to CASSLTGVVETQYF. The chain recombines TRBV5-1 with TRBJ2-5, with TRBD1 identical over 7 bases. Germline trimming cut 1 base from V and 5 bases from J; bases unmatched to any gene: 5. In germline, CDR1 is SGHRS, CDR2 YFSETQ. The CDR3 totals 14 residues.

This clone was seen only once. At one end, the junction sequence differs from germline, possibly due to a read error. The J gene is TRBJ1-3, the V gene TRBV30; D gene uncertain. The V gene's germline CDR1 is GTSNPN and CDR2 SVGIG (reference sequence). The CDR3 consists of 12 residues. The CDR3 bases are TGTGCCCGGAGCGAATCTGGAAACACCATATATTTT. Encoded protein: CARSESGNTIYF.

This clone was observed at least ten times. Written as DNA, the CDR3 is TGTGCCAGCAGCTTAGGCGTCAGGGCTGTGGGATATGAGCAGTTCTTC. Protein sequence: CASSLGVRAVGYEQFF. The chain recombines TRBV7-2 with TRBJ2-1, with D possibly being TRBD1 (5 bases). Germline V lookup: CDR1 SGHTA, CDR2 FQGNSA. The length of the CDR3 is 16 residues. V was clipped by 1 base and J by 8 bases, with 18 bases between them.

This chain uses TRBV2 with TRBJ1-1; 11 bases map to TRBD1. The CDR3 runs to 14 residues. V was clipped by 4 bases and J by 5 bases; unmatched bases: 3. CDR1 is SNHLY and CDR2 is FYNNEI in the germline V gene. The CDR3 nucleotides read TGTGCCAGCAGTGCGGACAGGGGGCGTACTGAAGCTTTCTTT. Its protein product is CASSADRGRTEAFF.

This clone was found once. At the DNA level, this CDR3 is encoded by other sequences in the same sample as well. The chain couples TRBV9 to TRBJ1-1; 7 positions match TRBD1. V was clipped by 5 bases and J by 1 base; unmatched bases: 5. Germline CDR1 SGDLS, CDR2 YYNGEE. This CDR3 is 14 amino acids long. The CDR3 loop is CASSAGTENTEAFF. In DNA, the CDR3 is TGTGCCAGCAGTGCTGGGACAGAGAACACTGAAGCTTTCTTT.

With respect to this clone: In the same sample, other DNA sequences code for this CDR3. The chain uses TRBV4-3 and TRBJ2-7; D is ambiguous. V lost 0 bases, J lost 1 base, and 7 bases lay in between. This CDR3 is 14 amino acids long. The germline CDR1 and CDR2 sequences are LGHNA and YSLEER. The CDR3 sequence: CASSQDGVSYEQYF. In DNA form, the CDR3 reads TGCGCCAGCAGCCAAGATGGCGTTTCCTACGAGCAGTACTTC.

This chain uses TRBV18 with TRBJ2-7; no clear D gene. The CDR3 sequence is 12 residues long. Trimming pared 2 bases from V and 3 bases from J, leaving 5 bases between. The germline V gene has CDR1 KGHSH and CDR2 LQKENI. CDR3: CASSPNYYEQYF. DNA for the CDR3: TGTGCCAGCTCACCAAACTACTACGAGCAGTACTTC.

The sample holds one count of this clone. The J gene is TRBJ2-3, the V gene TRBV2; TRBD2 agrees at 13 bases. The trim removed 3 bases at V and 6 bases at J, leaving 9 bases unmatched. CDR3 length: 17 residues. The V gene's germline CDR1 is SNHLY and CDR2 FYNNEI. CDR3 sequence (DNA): TGTGCCAGCAGTGAGACACCGGGACTAGCGGGGAGGGATACGCAGTATTTT. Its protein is CASSETPGLAGRDTQYF.

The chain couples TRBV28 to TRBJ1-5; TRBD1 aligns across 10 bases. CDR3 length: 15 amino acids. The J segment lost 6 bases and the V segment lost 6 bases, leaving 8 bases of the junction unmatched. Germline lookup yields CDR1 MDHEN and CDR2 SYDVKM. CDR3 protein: CASRGGQGRVQPQHF. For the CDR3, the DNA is TGTGCCAGCAGGGGGGGACAGGGGAGGGTTCAGCCCCAGCATTTT.

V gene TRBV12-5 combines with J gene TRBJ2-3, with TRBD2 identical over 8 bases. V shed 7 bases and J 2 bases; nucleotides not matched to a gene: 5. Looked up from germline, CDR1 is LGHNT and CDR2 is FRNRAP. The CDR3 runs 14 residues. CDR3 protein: CASARTSLTDTQYF. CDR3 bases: TGTGCTAGTGCCCGGACTAGCCTCACAGATACGCAGTATTTT.

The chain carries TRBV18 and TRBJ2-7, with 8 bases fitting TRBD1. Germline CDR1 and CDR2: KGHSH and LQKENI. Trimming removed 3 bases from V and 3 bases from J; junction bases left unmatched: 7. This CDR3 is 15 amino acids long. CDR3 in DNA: TGTGCCAGCTCACCCTGGACAGGGTCCGGCTACGAGCAGTACTTC. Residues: CASSPWTGSGYEQYF. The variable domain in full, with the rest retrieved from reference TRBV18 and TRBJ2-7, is NAGVMQNPRHLVRRRGQEARLRCSPMKGHSHVYWYRQLPEEGLKFMVYLQKENIIDESGMPKERFSAEFPKEGPSILRIQQVVRGDSAAYFCASSPWTGSGYEQYFGPGTRLTVT.

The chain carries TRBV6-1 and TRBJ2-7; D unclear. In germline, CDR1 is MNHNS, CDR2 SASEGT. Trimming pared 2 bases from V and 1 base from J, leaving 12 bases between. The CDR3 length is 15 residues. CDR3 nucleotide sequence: TGTGCCAGCAGTGAAACCGCGGTGCTGTCCTACGAGCAGTACTTC. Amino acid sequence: CASSETAVLSYEQYF.

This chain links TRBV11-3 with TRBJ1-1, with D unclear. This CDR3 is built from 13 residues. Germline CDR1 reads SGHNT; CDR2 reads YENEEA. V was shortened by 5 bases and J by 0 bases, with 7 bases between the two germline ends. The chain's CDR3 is CASSRTVNTEAFF. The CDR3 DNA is TGTGCCAGCAGCCGCACAGTGAACACTGAAGCTTTCTTT.

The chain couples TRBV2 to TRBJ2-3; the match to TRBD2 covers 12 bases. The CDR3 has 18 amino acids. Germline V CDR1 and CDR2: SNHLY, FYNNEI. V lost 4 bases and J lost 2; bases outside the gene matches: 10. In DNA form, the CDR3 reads TGTGCCAGCAGTGCGTACAGACTAGCGGGGGACTACACAGATACGCAGTATTTT. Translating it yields CASSAYRLAGDYTDTQYF.